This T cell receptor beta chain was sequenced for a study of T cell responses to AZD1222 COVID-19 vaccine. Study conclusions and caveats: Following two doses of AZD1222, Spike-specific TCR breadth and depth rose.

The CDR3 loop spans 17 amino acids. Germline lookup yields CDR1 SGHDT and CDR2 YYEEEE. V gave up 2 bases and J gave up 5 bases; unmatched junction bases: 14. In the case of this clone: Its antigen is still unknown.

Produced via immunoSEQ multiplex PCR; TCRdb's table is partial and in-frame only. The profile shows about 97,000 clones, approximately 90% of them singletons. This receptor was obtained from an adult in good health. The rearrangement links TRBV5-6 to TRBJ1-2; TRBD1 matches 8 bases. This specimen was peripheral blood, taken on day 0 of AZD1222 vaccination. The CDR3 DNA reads TGTGCCAGCAGCTTTCCTCCCCCGACAGGGGAAAGGTATGGCTACACCTTC. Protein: CASSFPPPTGERYGYTF.